Presented here are 21 T cell receptor beta chains from one specimen sequenced in a study of Graves' ophthalmopathy and Graves' hyperthyroidism. From RNA, the CDR3 regions of TCR beta chains were amplified and sequenced. Second-round multiplex PCR came after first-round RT-PCR with HTBI primers. TCRdb reanalysed the multiplex PCR reads using MiXCR and keeps one entry per CDR3 protein. The table includes around 1.1 million distinct CDR3 sequences, roughly 35% detected once. The source material was peripheral blood or thyroid tissue (not recorded which). Every receptor here comes from an adult man with Graves' hyperthyroidism.

This chain uses TRBV6-5 with TRBJ2-7; 9 bases are a match to TRBD2. The ends lost 6 bases at V and 0 bases at J; junction bases unmatched: 6. Germline V CDR1 and CDR2: MNHEY, SVGAGI. There are 15 residues in the CDR3. The CDR3 bases are TGTGCCAGCAGACCTACTAGCGGGCGCTCCTACGAGCAGTACTTC. This encodes CASRPTSGRSYEQYF.

On this clonotype itself: The junction differs from germline at one of its ends, possibly a read error. The chain joins TRBV12-3 or TRBV12-4 to TRBJ2-2, with 7 bases identical to TRBD1. There are 14 residues in the CDR3. DNA of the CDR3: TGTGCCAGCAGGGGGGACAGTCGACACGGGGAGCCGTTTTTT. It specifies CASRGDSRHGEPFF.

The chain links TRBV12-3 or TRBV12-4 to TRBJ1-5; D is possibly TRBD1 (6 bases). There are 14 residues in the CDR3. V was cut by 6 bases and J by 6 bases, with 15 bases left in between. The CDR3 bases are TGTGCCAGCAGCCGATCTCAGGGGACTCAGCCCCAGCATTTT. Its translation is CASSRSQGTQPQHF.

In its sample, this clonotype was seen many times. This rearrangement joins TRBV7-2 to TRBJ1-2; TRBD1 matches 10 bases. This CDR3 has 16 amino acids. J lost 4 bases, V lost 1 base, and 6 bases had no gene match. Germline CDR1 is SGHTA and CDR2 is FQGNSA. CDR3 bases: TGTGCCAGCAGCTTAGTTACCCGGACAGGGGGCTATGGCTACACCTTC. This codes for CASSLVTRTGGYGYTF.

In this sample, this clonotype turned up many times. The rearrangement uses TRBV9 and TRBJ2-5; D gene ambiguous. The CDR3 loop spans 15 amino acids. Germline V gene data show CDR1 as SGDLS and CDR2 as YYNGEE. V was pared by 0 bases and J by 4 bases, with 13 bases between. CDR3 nucleotides: TGTGCCAGCAGCGTAGCTTCCTACCGCGGAGAGACCCAGTACTTC. It encodes CASSVASYRGETQYF.

The genes are TRBV7-9 and TRBJ2-7; the D gene could be TRBD1 or TRBD2 (5 bases each). The CDR3 has 15 residues. Deletions cut 6 bases from V and 3 bases from J, with 18 bases between. Germline CDR1 and CDR2: SEHNR and FQNEAQ (reference sequence). The CDR3 bases are TGTGCCAGCAGTCCTGGGACGGGGCAGGGCTACGAGCAGTACTTC. Amino acids: CASSPGTGQGYEQYF.

This clonotype was observed at least ten times. The chain is built from TRBV6-2 or TRBV6-3 and TRBJ1-2, with a tentative D call TRBD1 (5 bases). V lost 10 bases to trimming and J lost 4 bases, with 13 bases between them. CDR3 length equals 12 residues. Looked up from germline, CDR1 is MNHEY and CDR2 is SVGEGT. The CDR3 DNA reads TGTGCCACCGAGACAGTGGGCTATGGCTACACCTTC. Amino acid sequence: CATETVGYGYTF.

This clonotype was seen a few times. The chain carries TRBV7-2 and TRBJ2-3; no clear D gene. V shed 0 bases and J shed 6 bases, with 4 bases lying between them. Germline CDR1 is SGHTA and CDR2 is FQGNSA. The CDR3 totals 12 residues. In DNA, the CDR3 is TGTGCCAGCAGCTTAGCATGGGATACGCAGTATTTT. This encodes CASSLAWDTQYF.

Note on this clonotype: At one boundary the junction diverges from the germline segment, which might be a read error. The chain carries TRBV2 and TRBJ1-3, with TRBD1 matching over 7 bases. The CDR3 runs to 15 residues. Per the germline V gene, CDR1 is SNHLY and CDR2 is FYNNEI. CDR3 sequence (DNA): TGTCCCAGCAGCGCCGAAACAGGGGCTGGAAACACCATATATTTT. This codes for CPSSAETGAGNTIYF.

This clonotype has ten or more counts. The chain combines TRBV11-2 with TRBJ2-5; possible D gene TRBD1, 5 bases. The CDR3 extends over 16 amino acids. Trimming cost V 5 bases and J 4 bases, with 20 bases left between them. Germline V CDR1 and CDR2: SGHAT, FQNNGV. The CDR3 DNA is TGTGCCAGCAGCCCCCTCGGATCTTCAGGGTCAGAGACCCAGTACTTC. It codes for CASSPLGSSGSETQYF.

The table lists this clonotype with many counts. This chain joins TRBV29-1 and TRBJ1-1; tentatively, D is TRBD1 (5 bases). The germline V gene encodes CDR1 SQVTM and CDR2 ANQGSEA. V was pared by 4 bases and J by 7 bases, with 13 bases between. The CDR3 extends over 12 amino acids. The CDR3, as DNA: TGCAGCGTTGTGGGGGGATCCGGTGAAGCTTTCTTT. Translated, it gives CSVVGGSGEAFF.

In the case of this clonotype: A much more abundant neighbour one base away suggests this may be a read error. The rearrangement uses TRBV4-1 and TRBJ1-5; tentatively, D is TRBD1 (6 bases). Germline values: CDR1 MGHRA, CDR2 YSYEKL. The germline V and J ends were trimmed by 3 bases and 2 bases, with 14 bases remaining between them. The CDR3 runs 16 residues. In DNA, the CDR3 is TGCGCCAGCAGCCATAGGGGGGTCACTCGCAATCAGCCCCAGCATTTT. Its translation: CASSHRGVTRNQPQHF.

The chain links TRBV7-2 to TRBJ2-5, with D perhaps matching TRBD2 (5 bases). The CDR3 totals 15 residues. Germline assignment: CDR1 SGHTA and CDR2 FQGNSA. Trimming pared 1 base from V and 5 bases from J, leaving 14 bases between. The CDR3 sequence is CASSLGSGGGETQYF. For the CDR3, the DNA is TGTGCCAGCAGCTTAGGAAGCGGAGGTGGGGAGACCCAGTACTTC. Variable domain in full (rest from reference TRBV7-2 and TRBJ2-5): GAGVSQSPSNKVTEKGKDVELRCDPISGHTALYWYRQSLGQGLEFLIYFQGNSAPDKSGLPSDRFSAERTGGSVSTLTIQRTQQEDSAVYLCASSLGSGGGETQYFGPGTRLLVL.

This clonotype showed up just a few times. The chain recombines TRBV28 with TRBJ1-2; D possibly corresponds to TRBD1 (5 bases). The germline V gene has CDR1 MDHEN and CDR2 SYDVKM. V lost 5 bases and J lost 5, with 15 bases in between. The CDR3 is 14 residues long. The CDR3 DNA is TGTGCCAGCAGTCCCGGCAGGGAAAGTTATGGCTACACCTTC. It specifies CASSPGRESYGYTF.

This clonotype has ten or more counts. This chain's CDR3 is CASTGYGRGTGELFF. The DNA for the CDR3 is TGTGCCAGCACGGGTTACGGGAGAGGCACCGGGGAGCTGTTTTTT. V is TRBV7-2 and J is TRBJ2-2; D possibly corresponds to TRBD2 (6 bases). The CDR3 covers 15 residues. Germline loops: CDR1 SGHTA, CDR2 FQGNSA. Trimming removed 7 bases from V and 4 bases from J, with 16 bases in between. Combining the CDR3 with reference TRBV7-2 and TRBJ2-2 gives the whole variable domain GAGVSQSPSNKVTEKGKDVELRCDPISGHTALYWYRQSLGQGLEFLIYFQGNSAPDKSGLPSDRFSAERTGGSVSTLTIQRTQQEDSAVYLCASTGYGRGTGELFFGEGSRLTVL.

This chain joins TRBV20-1 and TRBJ2-2, with 12 positions matching TRBD2. Germline V CDR1 and CDR2: DFQATT, SNEGSKA (reference sequence). This CDR3 spans 16 amino acids. Losses at the gene ends were 2 bases for V and 6 bases for J; bases not matched to a gene: 7. The CDR3 protein is CSARPRTSGTSGELFF. CDR3 sequence (DNA): TGCAGTGCTAGACCACGGACTAGCGGGACGTCCGGGGAGCTGTTTTTT.

This clonotype was detected many times. The chain carries TRBV29-1 and TRBJ2-7; 9 positions agree with TRBD1. Germline V gene sequence: CDR1 SQVTM, CDR2 ANQGSEA. V shed 6 bases, J shed 1 base, and the junction held 7 bases outside the gene matches. CDR3 length equals 14 residues. The CDR3 is CSVARTGDSYEQYF. The CDR3 bases are TGCAGCGTCGCTCGGACAGGGGATTCCTACGAGCAGTACTTC.

This clonotype has only a few counts. CDR3 loop: CASSFRTSGTGVYEQYF. In nucleotides, the CDR3 is TGTGCCAGCAGCTTCCGGACGTCCGGGACAGGGGTATACGAGCAGTACTTC. The chain carries TRBV3-1 and TRBJ2-7; 10 nucleotides align to TRBD1. CDR1 and CDR2 (germline): LGHDT, YNNKEL (reference sequence). The junction had 14 bases not matched to a gene; V was cut back by 5 bases and J by 4 bases. CDR3 length: 17 amino acids.

The sample holds many counts of this clonotype. The J gene is TRBJ1-1, the V gene TRBV29-1; TRBD1 is a possible D gene (5 bases). Trimming took 5 bases from V and 3 from J, leaving 19 bases between them. The CDR3 has 15 amino acids. From germline, CDR1 is SQVTM and CDR2 ANQGSEA. CDR3 sequence reads: CSVKNRTLGDTEAFF. As DNA, the CDR3 is TGCAGCGTTAAAAACAGGACGTTAGGAGACACTGAAGCTTTCTTT.

The gene calls are TRBV11-2 and TRBJ2-6; unclear D gene. From germline, CDR1 is SGHAT and CDR2 FQNNGV. The CDR3 contains 19 residues. V lost 6 bases to trimming and J lost 0 bases, with 21 bases between them. The CDR3 reads CASSSPPVGSSSGANVLTF. The CDR3 nucleotides are TGTGCCAGCAGTTCCCCCCCGGTGGGCAGCAGCTCTGGGGCCAACGTCCTGACTTTC.

This clonotype was found a few times. Written as DNA, the CDR3 is TGTGCCAGCATCGCGACTAGCGGGGGGTATACCTACGAGCAGTACTTC. As protein: CASIATSGGYTYEQYF. V is TRBV7-9 and J is TRBJ2-7; 13 bases match TRBD2. V lost 7 bases, J lost 2 bases, and 8 bases stayed unmatched. The CDR3 runs to 16 residues. CDR1 and CDR2 from the germline V gene are SEHNR and FQNEAQ (reference sequence).